The rows below give T cell receptor beta chains drawn from one sample of a study of brain T cells in children with intractable seizures. Only in-frame clones appear in the TCRdb table, and some are missing; sequencing was by immunoSEQ multiplex PCR. Among over 95,000 clones, roughly 94% were seen once, and the ten largest hold approximately 3.9%. Here the sequenced sample was peripheral blood, taken at surgery. The receptors shown here come from a boy under three years old with hemimegalencephaly and intractable seizures. CDR3s include the opening cysteine and the closing phenylalanine or tryptophan. A D gene is named only where the DNA matches it firmly. Some rows mark clone size as missing; the rest say once, few, many or name a class of expanded clone.

>TRBV28|11|-|TRBJ2-1|-
CAAGWLNEQFF
TGTGCCGCCGGGTGGCTTAATGAGCAGTTCTTC
>TRBV30|15|-|TRBJ1-4|-
CAWSPVDRPNEKLFF
TGTGCCTGGAGTCCGGTCGACAGACCTAATGAAAAACTGTTTTTT
>TRBV18|14|TRBD1|TRBJ2-1|-
CASSRTGVEGEQFF
TGTGCCAGCTCACGTACAGGGGTAGAGGGTGAGCAGTTCTTC
>TRBV5-1|15|-|TRBJ2-7|-
CASSLDGQTHYEQYF
TGCGCCAGCAGCTTGGATGGACAGACCCACTACGAGCAGTACTTC
>TRBV3-1/TRBV3-2|12|TRBD1|TRBJ2-3|-
CASSHLQGPQYF
TGTGCCAGCAGCCACTTACAGGGGCCGCAGTATTTT
>TRBV19|12|TRBD1|TRBJ2-7|few
CASRGQGYEQYF
TGTGCCAGTAGGGGACAGGGTTACGAGCAGTACTTC
>TRBV5-1|16|-|TRBJ1-1|-
CASSPPTEALNTEAFF
TGCGCCAGCAGCCCACCGACAGAGGCGCTGAACACTGAAGCTTTCTTT
>TRBV7-2|19|TRBD2|TRBJ2-6|-
CASSLRLAGGPAGANVLTF
TGTGCCAGCAGCTTACGGCTAGCGGGAGGGCCGGCCGGGGCCAACGTCCTGACTTTC
>TRBV7-3|18|TRBD2|TRBJ2-1|-
CASSLYVSGRAGENEQFF
TGTGCCAGCAGCTTATATGTTAGCGGGAGGGCCGGGGAGAATGAGCAGTTCTTC
>TRBV19|13|-|TRBJ2-7|-
CASSMGPAYEQYF
TGTGCCAGTAGTATGGGACCAGCCTACGAGCAGTACTTC
>TRBV9|14|TRBD1|TRBJ1-2|-
CASSAPGQRNGYTF
TGTGCCAGCAGCGCACCGGGACAGAGGAATGGCTACACCTTC
>TRBV4-1|11|-|TRBJ2-1|-
CASSRGNEQFF
TGCGCCAGCAGTCGGGGGAATGAGCAGTTCTTC
>TRBV4-1|16|-|TRBJ1-1|-
CASTLRGGQGDDKAFF
TGCGCCAGCACCCTGAGGGGAGGACAAGGGGACGACAAAGCTTTCTTT
>TRBV7-8|17|TRBD2|TRBJ2-1|once
CASSLWTSGGVGNEQFF
TGTGCCAGCAGCTTATGGACTAGCGGGGGGGTTGGCAATGAGCAGTTCTTC
>TRBV5-1|15|TRBD1|TRBJ2-5|-
CASREGTALQETQYF
TGCGCCAGCAGAGAGGGGACAGCCTTACAAGAGACCCAGTACTTC
>TRBV4-2|13|-|TRBJ1-1|-
CASSQGGSGAAFF
TGTGCCAGCAGCCAAGGAGGGTCAGGGGCGGCTTTCTTT
>TRBV28|13|-|TRBJ1-1|-
CASSPQWRTEAFF
TGTGCCAGCAGTCCACAGTGGAGAACTGAAGCTTTCTTT
>TRBV20-1|14|-|TRBJ2-1|-
CSASYGGQGNEQFF
TGCAGTGCTAGTTATGGGGGGCAAGGGAATGAGCAGTTCTTC
>TRBV3-1/TRBV3-2|17|TRBD1|TRBJ1-2|-
CASSQGGTGGPLYGYTF
TGTGCCAGCAGCCAGGGGGGGACAGGGGGACCCCTCTATGGCTACACCTTC
>TRBV6-5|14|-|TRBJ2-3|-
CASSYLPRLDTQYF
TGTGCCAGCAGTTACCTTCCCCGACTAGATACGCAGTATTTT
>TRBV19|16|TRBD2|TRBJ2-7|-
CASSSGGRAGTYEQYF
TGTGCCAGTAGTTCCGGCGGGCGAGCGGGAACCTACGAGCAGTACTTC
>TRBV5-6|15|-|TRBJ2-7|-
CASSQTFSDPYEQYF
TGTGCCAGCAGTCAGACTTTCTCCGACCCCTACGAGCAGTACTTC
>TRBV18|15|-|TRBJ2-1|-
CASSPRGFSYNEQFF
TGTGCCAGCTCACCCCGGGGGTTTTCCTACAATGAGCAGTTCTTC
>TRBV29-1|11|-|TRBJ1-2|-
CSVEDNYGYTF
TGCAGCGTTGAAGACAACTATGGCTACACCTTC
>TRBV24-1|16|TRBD1|TRBJ2-2|once
CATSDFGTGGPGELFF
TGTGCCACCAGTGATTTCGGGACAGGAGGGCCCGGGGAGCTGTTTTTT
>TRBV18|13|-|TRBJ2-5|-
CASSPRLVETQYF
TGTGCCAGCTCACCTAGACTAGTGGAGACCCAGTACTTC
>TRBV18|15|TRBD1|TRBJ1-1|once
CASSPRDRDFGGAFF
TGTGCCAGCTCACCCCGGGACAGGGACTTCGGGGGAGCTTTCTTT
>TRBV12-3/TRBV12-4|11|-|TRBJ1-2|-
CASRSIYGYTF
TGTGCCAGCAGGAGCATCTATGGCTACACCTTC
>TRBV4-2|16|-|TRBJ2-7|-
CASSQMWRVNPYEQYF
TGTGCCAGCAGCCAAATGTGGCGGGTGAACCCCTACGAGCAGTACTTC
>TRBV28|15|-|TRBJ1-3|-
CASRVRGISGNTIYF
TGTGCCAGCAGAGTCCGGGGAATCTCTGGAAACACCATATATTTT
>TRBV5-1|13|-|TRBJ2-7|-
CASSNKGLYEQYF
TGCGCCAGCAGTAATAAAGGGCTCTACGAGCAGTACTTC
>TRBV15|14|-|TRBJ1-1|-
CATSRGKGNTEAFF
TGTGCCACCAGCAGAGGTAAAGGGAACACTGAAGCTTTCTTT
>TRBV2|15|-|TRBJ2-3|-
CASRGAGGLADTQYF
TGTGCCAGCCGGGGGGCAGGGGGGCTTGCAGATACGCAGTATTTT
>TRBV5-5|15|TRBD1|TRBJ2-5|-
CASSLAWGQGETQYF
TGTGCCAGCAGCTTGGCTTGGGGACAGGGAGAGACCCAGTACTTC
>TRBV7-9|15|-|TRBJ1-2|-
CASSSAGAPNYGYTF
TGTGCCAGCAGCAGTGCAGGGGCTCCTAACTATGGCTACACCTTC
>TRBV10-3|15|-|TRBJ1-5|-
CAISESAGGGGPQHF
TGTGCCATCAGTGAGTCTGCGGGGGGCGGAGGGCCCCAGCATTTT
>TRBV4-3|14|TRBD1|TRBJ2-2|-
CASSRTGGTGELFF
TGCGCCAGCAGCCGGACAGGGGGAACCGGGGAGCTGTTTTTT
>TRBV27|14|-|TRBJ2-3|-
CASSLIRATDTQYF
TGTGCCAGCAGTTTAATTAGGGCCACAGATACGCAGTATTTT
>TRBV7-6|13|-|TRBJ2-5|-
CASSLVSQETQYF
TGTGCCAGCAGCTTAGTTTCCCAAGAGACCCAGTACTTC
>TRBV7-2|17|TRBD2|TRBJ2-7|-
CASSLAGGSGRIYEQYF
TGTGCCAGCAGCTTAGCGGGGGGTAGCGGGCGGATCTACGAGCAGTACTTC
>TRBV28|16|-|TRBJ1-1|-
CASSPGASLGDTEAFF
TGTGCCAGCAGTCCCGGGGCTTCCTTGGGGGACACTGAAGCTTTCTTT
>TRBV7-3|16|TRBD2|TRBJ2-7|-
CASSPRGAGGPNEQYF
TGTGCCAGCAGCCCAAGGGGGGCGGGAGGGCCCAACGAGCAGTACTTC